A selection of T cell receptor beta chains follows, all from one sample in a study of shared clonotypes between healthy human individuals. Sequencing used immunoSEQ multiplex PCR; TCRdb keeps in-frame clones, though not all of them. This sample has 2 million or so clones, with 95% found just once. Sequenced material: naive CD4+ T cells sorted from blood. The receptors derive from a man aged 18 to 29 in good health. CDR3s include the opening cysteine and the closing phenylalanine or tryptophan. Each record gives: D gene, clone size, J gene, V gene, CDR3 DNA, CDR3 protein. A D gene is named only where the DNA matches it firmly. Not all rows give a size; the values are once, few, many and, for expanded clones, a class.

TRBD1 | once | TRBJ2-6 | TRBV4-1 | TGCGCCAGCAGCCACCATGACAGGGCTGGGGCCAACGTCCTGACTTTC | CASSHHDRAGANVLTF
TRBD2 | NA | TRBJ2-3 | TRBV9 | TGTGCCAGCAGCGTAGGGTCCCTAGCGGGAAGGGGGCTCACAGATACGCAGTATTTT | CASSVGSLAGRGLTDTQYF
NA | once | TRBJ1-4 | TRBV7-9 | TGTGCCAGCAGGGAAAGGGAGCGGGGAGAAAAACTGTTTTTT | CASRERERGEKLFF
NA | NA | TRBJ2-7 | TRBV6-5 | TGTGCCATCTCCTGGCGGTTGGGTGACGAGCAGTACTTC | CAISWRLGDEQYF
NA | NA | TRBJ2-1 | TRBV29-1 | TGCAGCGGTGAAAGGGGGGTCAATGAGCAGTTCTTC | CSGERGVNEQFF
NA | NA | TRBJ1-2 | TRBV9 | TGTGCCAGCAGCGTAGACGGATGGGAGGGCTACACCTTC | CASSVDGWEGYTF
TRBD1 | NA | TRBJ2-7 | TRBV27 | TGTGCCAGCAGGCAACCGGGACAGGGGGCATACGAGCAGTACTTC | CASRQPGQGAYEQYF
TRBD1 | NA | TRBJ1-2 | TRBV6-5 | TGTGCCAGCAGTCGGGGACAGGGGTATGGCTACACCTTC | CASSRGQGYGYTF
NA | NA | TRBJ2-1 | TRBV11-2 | TGTGCCAGCAGCTTAGATAACCGGGGGAGCAGGTACAATGAGCAGTTCTTC | CASSLDNRGSRYNEQFF
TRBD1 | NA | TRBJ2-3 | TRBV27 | TGTGCCAGCAGTTTCGACAGGGGAGTTACAGATACGCAGTATTTT | CASSFDRGVTDTQYF
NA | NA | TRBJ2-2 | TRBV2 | TGTGCCAGCATGGGACATTCCCTGAACACCGGGGAGCTGTTTTTT | CASMGHSLNTGELFF
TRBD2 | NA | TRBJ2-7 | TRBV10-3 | TGTGCCATCAGGGCGGGGGGAAACGAACAGTACTTC | CAIRAGGNEQYF
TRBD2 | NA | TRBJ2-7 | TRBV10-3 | TGTGCCATCAAGAGCGGGAGAATTGACGAGCAGTACTTC | CAIKSGRIDEQYF
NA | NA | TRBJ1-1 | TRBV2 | TGTGCCAGCAAGGCCAGTTTGAACACTGAAGCTTTCTTT | CASKASLNTEAFF
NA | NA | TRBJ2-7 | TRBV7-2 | TGTGCCAGCAGCTTAGAGTCGGGAAACGAGCAGTACTTC | CASSLESGNEQYF
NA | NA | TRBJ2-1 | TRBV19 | TGTGCCAGTAGTATAAATTACAATGAGCAGTTCTTC | CASSINYNEQFF
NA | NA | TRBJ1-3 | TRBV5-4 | TGTGCCAGCAGGACCGAGGCTGGAAACACCATATATTTT | CASRTEAGNTIYF
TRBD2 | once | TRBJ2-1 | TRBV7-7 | TGTGCTAGCAGCTTAGCGGGGACTAGCGGTCACAATGAGCAGTTCTTC | CASSLAGTSGHNEQFF
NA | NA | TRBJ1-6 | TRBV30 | TGTGCCTGGAGGGGGGAGCAGGGGTATAATTCACCCCTCCACTTT | CAWRGEQGYNSPLHF
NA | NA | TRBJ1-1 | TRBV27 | TGTGCCAGCAGGCCCCGGCCTTTAAACACTGAAGCTTTCTTT | CASRPRPLNTEAFF
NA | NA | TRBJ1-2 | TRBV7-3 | TGTGCCAGCAGCTTAAATGGGGAGGGTGGCTACACCTTC | CASSLNGEGGYTF
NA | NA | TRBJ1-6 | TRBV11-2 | TGTGCCAGCAGCTTAGTTCGGAATTCACCCCTCCACTTT | CASSLVRNSPLHF
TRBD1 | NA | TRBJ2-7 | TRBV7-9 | TGTGCCAGCAGCCAGGGGGCAGGAACCTACGAGCAGTACTTC | CASSQGAGTYEQYF
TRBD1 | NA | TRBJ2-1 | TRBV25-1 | TGTGCCAGCAGTAAGCCAGGGGGACCCTACAATGAGCAGTTCTTC | CASSKPGGPYNEQFF
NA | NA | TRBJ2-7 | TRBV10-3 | TGTGCCATCAGTGAGTCCCCCAGGGAGGAGCAGTACTTC | CAISESPREEQYF
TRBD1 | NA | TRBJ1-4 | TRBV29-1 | TGCAGCGTTGAGTCGGGACAGAATGAAAAACTGTTTTTT | CSVESGQNEKLFF
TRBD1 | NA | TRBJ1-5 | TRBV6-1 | TGTGCCAGCAGGTCCGGGACAGGGAATTATCAGCCCCAGCATTTT | CASRSGTGNYQPQHF
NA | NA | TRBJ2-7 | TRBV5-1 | TGCGCCAGCAGCGGGGCCCAGTACGAGCAGTACTTC | CASSGAQYEQYF
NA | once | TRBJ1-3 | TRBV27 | TGTGCCAGCAGTTTCTCCAGCTCTGGAAACACCATATATTTT | CASSFSSSGNTIYF
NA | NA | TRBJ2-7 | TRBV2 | TGTGCCAGCAGTACCAATGGGGGTGCGTCCTACGAGCAGTACTTC | CASSTNGGASYEQYF
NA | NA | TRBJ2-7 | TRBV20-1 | TGCAGTGCTAGATATGGAAACGAGCAGTACTTC | CSARYGNEQYF
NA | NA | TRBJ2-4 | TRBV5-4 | TGTGCCAGCAGCTCGGCCCGGCTCCCCAAAAACATTCAGTACTTC | CASSSARLPKNIQYF
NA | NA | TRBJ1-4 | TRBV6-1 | TGTGCCAGCAGTGCAATGGCAGGCCTTAATGAAAAACTGTTTTTT | CASSAMAGLNEKLFF
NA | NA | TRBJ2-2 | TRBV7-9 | TGTGCCAGCAGCCCAGCCCGGACAGTAACGAACACCGGGGAGCTGTTTTTT | CASSPARTVTNTGELFF
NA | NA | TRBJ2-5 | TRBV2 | TGTGCCGAGGGGGGGGTTTGGTTGGAGACCCAGTACTTC | CAEGGVWLETQYF
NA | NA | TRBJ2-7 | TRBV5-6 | TGTGCCAGCAGCTTGGGCCGTTCTACCTACGAGCAGTACTTC | CASSLGRSTYEQYF
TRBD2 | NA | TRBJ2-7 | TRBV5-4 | TGTGCCAGCAGCCCTAGCGGGCGTTGGTACGAGCAGTACTTC | CASSPSGRWYEQYF
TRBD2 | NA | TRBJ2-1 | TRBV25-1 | TGTGCCAGCAGGGACACTAAGGGGCTAGCGGGAGACTACAATGAGCAGTTCTTC | CASRDTKGLAGDYNEQFF
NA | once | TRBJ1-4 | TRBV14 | TGTGCCAGCAGCTCCTTTTCGGGCCTGGATGCAACTAATGAAAAACTGTTTTTT | CASSSFSGLDATNEKLFF
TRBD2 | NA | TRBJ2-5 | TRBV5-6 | TGTGCCAGCAGCTTGGTCCTAGCGGGGGTGGAGACCCAGTACTTC | CASSLVLAGVETQYF
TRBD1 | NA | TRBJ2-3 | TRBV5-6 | TGTGCCAGCAGCTTGGGACCACACGACAGGGTTACCCTCGGGCAGTATTTT | CASSLGPHDRVTLGQYF
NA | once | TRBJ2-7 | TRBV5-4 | TGTGCCAGCAGCTTTGGAGGGGGTAGAAACGAGCAGTACTTC | CASSFGGGRNEQYF
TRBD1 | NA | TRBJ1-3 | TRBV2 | TGTGCCAGCAGGGACCTACAGGGGGCTTATGGAAACACCATATATTTT | CASRDLQGAYGNTIYF
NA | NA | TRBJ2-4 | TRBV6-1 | TGTGCCAGCAGCGAAGTAGGGCTAGCCAAAAACATTCAGTACTTC | CASSEVGLAKNIQYF
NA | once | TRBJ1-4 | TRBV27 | TGTGCCAGCAGGTCGAGCCTTAATGAAAAACTGTTTTTT | CASRSSLNEKLFF
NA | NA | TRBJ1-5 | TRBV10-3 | TGTGCCACCTGCTCACAGGGAGGTGATCAGCCCCAGCATTTT | CATCSQGGDQPQHF
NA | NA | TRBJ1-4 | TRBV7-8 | TGTGCCAGCAGCCTAGGGGACACTGAAAAACTGTTTTTT | CASSLGDTEKLFF
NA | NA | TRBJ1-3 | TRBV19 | TGTGCCAGTAGTATGGGCCAAGGACCGAAGAACACCATATATTTT | CASSMGQGPKNTIYF
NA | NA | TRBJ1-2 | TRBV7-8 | TGTGCCAGCAGCAGTGGGGGGGCCTATGGCTACACCTTC | CASSSGGAYGYTF
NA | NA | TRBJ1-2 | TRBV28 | TGTGCCAGCAGTTTTGGCAACTCCAACTATGGCTACACCTTC | CASSFGNSNYGYTF
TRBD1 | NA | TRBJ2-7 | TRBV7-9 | TGTGCCAGCAGCGTGGGACAGGGGCTTCCCTACGAGCAGTACTTC | CASSVGQGLPYEQYF
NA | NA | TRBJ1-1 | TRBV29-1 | TGCAGCGTTGGATTACAAGGGAACACTGAAGCTTTCTTT | CSVGLQGNTEAFF
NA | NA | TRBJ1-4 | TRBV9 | TGTGCCAGCAGCGTAACACAGGACACGGAAAAACTGTTTTTT | CASSVTQDTEKLFF
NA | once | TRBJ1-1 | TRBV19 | TGTGCCAGTAGCACCTCCCGCTGGGGTCATGAAGCTTTCTTT | CASSTSRWGHEAFF
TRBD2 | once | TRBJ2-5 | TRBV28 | TGTGCCAGCAGTCGGGACTACGGGGAGACCCAGTACTTC | CASSRDYGETQYF
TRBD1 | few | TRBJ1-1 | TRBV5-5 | TGTGCCAGCAGCTTGATGGGACAGGGGAACACTGAAGCTTTCTTT | CASSLMGQGNTEAFF
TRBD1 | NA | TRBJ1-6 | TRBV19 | TGTGCCAGTAGTCCAAGGGACAGCCCTAATTCACCCCTCCACTTT | CASSPRDSPNSPLHF
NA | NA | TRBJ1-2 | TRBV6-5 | TGTGCCAGCCAGTCGGGAAATGGCTACACCTTC | CASQSGNGYTF
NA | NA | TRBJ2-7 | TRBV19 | TGTGCCAGTAGTCCTCGAAACAGTCCCTACGAGCAGTACTTC | CASSPRNSPYEQYF